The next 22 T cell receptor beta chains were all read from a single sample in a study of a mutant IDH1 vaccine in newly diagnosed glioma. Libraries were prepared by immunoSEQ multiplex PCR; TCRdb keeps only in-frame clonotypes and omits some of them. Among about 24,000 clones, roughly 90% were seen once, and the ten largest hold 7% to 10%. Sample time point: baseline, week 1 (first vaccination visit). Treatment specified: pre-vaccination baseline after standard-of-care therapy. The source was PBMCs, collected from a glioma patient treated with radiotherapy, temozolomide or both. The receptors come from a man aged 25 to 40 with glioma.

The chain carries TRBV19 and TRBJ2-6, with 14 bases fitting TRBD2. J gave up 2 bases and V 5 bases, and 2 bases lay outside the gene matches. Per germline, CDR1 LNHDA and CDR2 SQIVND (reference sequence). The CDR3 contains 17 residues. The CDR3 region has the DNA TGTGCCAGTAGTTTGGGACTAGCGGGAGCTGGGGCCAACGTCCTGACTTTC. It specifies CASSLGLAGAGANVLTF.

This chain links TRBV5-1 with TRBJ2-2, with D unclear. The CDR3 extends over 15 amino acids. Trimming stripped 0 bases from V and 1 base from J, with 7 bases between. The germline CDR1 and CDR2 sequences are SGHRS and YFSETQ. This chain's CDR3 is CASSLGLQNTGELFF. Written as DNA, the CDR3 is TGCGCCAGCAGCTTGGGGCTACAGAACACCGGGGAGCTGTTTTTT.

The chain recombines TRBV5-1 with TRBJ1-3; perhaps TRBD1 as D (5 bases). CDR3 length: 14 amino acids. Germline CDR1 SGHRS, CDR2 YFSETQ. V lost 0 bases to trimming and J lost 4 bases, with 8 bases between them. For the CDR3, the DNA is TGCGCCAGCAGCTTGGGCGCAGGGGGAAACACCATATATTTT. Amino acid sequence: CASSLGAGGNTIYF.

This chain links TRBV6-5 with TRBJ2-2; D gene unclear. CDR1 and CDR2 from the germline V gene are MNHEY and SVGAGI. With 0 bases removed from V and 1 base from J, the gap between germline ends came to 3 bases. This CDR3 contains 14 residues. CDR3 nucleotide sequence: TGTGCCAGCAGTTACTCACAGAACACCGGGGAGCTGTTTTTT. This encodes CASSYSQNTGELFF.

This CDR3 reads CATSRGAGGDTDTQYF. CDR3 DNA sequence: TGTGCCACCAGCAGAGGAGCGGGAGGGGACACAGATACGCAGTATTTT. The chain is built from TRBV15 and TRBJ2-3; 10 bases fit TRBD2. This CDR3 spans 16 amino acids. V trimming: 1 base; J trimming: 2 bases; junction bases outside the gene matches: 3. The germline CDR1 and CDR2 sequences are LNHNV and YYDKDF (reference sequence).

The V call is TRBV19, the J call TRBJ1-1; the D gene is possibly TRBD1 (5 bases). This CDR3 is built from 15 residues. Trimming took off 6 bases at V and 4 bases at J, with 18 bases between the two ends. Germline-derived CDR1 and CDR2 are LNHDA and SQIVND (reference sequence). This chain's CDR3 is CASRQLRGAGTEAFF. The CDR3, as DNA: TGTGCCAGTAGACAACTCCGTGGGGCTGGCACTGAAGCTTTCTTT.

The CDR3 DNA is TGCGCCAGCAATCAGGGAAGGACCGGGGAGCTGTTTTTT. Translated, it gives CASNQGRTGELFF. The chain has TRBV5-1 and TRBJ2-2; possibly TRBD1 for D (5 bases). The germline CDR1 and CDR2 sequences are SGHRS and YFSETQ. This CDR3 region has 13 residues. The ends were cut back, 6 bases at V and 5 bases at J, with 11 bases in the middle.

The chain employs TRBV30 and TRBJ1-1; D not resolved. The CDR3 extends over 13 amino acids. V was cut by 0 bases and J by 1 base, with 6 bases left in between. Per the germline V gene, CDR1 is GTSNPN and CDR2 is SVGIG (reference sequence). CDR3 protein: CAWSVPRNTEAFF. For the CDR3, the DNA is TGTGCCTGGAGTGTACCGAGGAACACTGAAGCTTTCTTT.

DNA for the CDR3: TGTGCCAGTAGCCAGGGACCGAACACTGAAGCTTTCTTT. It is translated as CASSQGPNTEAFF. This chain uses TRBV19 with TRBJ1-1; weak D call: TRBD1 (5 bases). V lost 6 bases and J 1 base, leaving 9 bases between the germline ends. The CDR3 has 13 residues. Looked up from germline, CDR1 is LNHDA and CDR2 is SQIVND (reference sequence). The full variable domain, completed using reference TRBV19 and TRBJ1-1, is DGGITQSPKYLFRKEGQNVTLSCEQNLNHDAMYWYRQDPGQGLRLIYYSQIVNDFQKGDIAEGYSVSREKKESFPLTVTSAQKNPTAFYLCASSQGPNTEAFFGQGTRLTVV.

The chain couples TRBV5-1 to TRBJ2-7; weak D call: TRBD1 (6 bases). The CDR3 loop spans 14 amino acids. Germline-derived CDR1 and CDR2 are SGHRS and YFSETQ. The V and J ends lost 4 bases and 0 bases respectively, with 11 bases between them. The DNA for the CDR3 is TGCGCCAGCAGCCTAACAGGGTACTCCTACGAGCAGTACTTC. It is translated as CASSLTGYSYEQYF.

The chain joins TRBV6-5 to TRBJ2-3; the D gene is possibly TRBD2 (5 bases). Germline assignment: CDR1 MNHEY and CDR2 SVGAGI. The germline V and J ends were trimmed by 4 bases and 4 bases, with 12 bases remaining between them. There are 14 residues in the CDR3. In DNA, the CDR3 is TGTGCCAGCAGTTCCTCTCGACTATCAGATACGCAGTATTTT. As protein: CASSSSRLSDTQYF.

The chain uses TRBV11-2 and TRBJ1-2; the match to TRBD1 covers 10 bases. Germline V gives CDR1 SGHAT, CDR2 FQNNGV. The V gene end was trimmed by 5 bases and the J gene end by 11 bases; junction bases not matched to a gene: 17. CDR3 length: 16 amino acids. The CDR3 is CASSARTGGTPWEYTF. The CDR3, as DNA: TGTGCCAGCAGCGCCCGGACAGGGGGTACTCCTTGGGAGTACACCTTC.

This CDR3 reads CASSRTRNEQFF. CDR3 coding DNA: TGTGCCAGCAGCCGGACTCGGAATGAGCAGTTCTTC. This chain connects TRBV6-5 to TRBJ2-1, with a tentative D call TRBD2 (5 bases). V was shortened by 6 bases and J by 7 bases, with 10 bases between the two germline ends. This CDR3 is built from 12 residues. Germline lookup yields CDR1 MNHEY and CDR2 SVGAGI.

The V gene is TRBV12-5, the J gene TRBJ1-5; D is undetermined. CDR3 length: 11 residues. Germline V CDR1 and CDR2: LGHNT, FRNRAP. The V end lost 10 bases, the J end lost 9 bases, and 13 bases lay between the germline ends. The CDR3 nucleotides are TGTGCTACTGGAAGGGAGGGGCCCCAGCATTTT. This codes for CATGREGPQHF. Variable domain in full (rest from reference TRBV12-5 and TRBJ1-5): DARVTQTPRHKVTEMGQEVTMRCQPILGHNTVFWYRQTMMQGLELLAYFRNRAPLDDSGMPKDRFSAEMPDATLATLKIQPSEPRDSAVYFCATGREGPQHFGDGTRLSIL.

The CDR3 reads CASSSRGDEKLFF. The CDR3, as DNA: TGCGCCAGCAGCTCGCGGGGAGATGAAAAACTGTTTTTT. The chain uses TRBV5-1 and TRBJ1-4; D unresolved. There are 13 residues in the CDR3. Germline V lookup: CDR1 SGHRS, CDR2 YFSETQ. V lost 3 bases and J 6 bases, leaving 9 bases between the germline ends.

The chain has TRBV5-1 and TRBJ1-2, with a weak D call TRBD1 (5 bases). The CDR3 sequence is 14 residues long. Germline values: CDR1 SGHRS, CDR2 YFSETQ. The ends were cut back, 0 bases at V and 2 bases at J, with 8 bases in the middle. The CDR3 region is CASSLEAGNYGYTF. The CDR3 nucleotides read TGCGCCAGCAGCTTGGAGGCAGGGAACTATGGCTACACCTTC.

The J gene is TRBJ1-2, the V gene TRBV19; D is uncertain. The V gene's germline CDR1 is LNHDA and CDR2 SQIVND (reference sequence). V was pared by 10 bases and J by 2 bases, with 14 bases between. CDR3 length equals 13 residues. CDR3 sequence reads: CATQIPPNYGYTF. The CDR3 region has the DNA TGTGCCACCCAAATCCCTCCAAACTATGGCTACACCTTC.

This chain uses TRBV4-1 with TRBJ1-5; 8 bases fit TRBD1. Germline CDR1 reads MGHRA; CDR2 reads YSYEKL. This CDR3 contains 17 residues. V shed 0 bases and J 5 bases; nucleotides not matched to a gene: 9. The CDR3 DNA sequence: TGCGCCAGCAGCCAAGATATTGGGGGGACAGGAGATCAGCCCCAGCATTTT. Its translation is CASSQDIGGTGDQPQHF.

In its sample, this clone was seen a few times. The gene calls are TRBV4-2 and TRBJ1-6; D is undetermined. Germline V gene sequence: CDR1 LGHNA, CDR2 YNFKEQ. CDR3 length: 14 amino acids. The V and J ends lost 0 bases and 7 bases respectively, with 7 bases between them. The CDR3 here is CASSQDPENSPLHF. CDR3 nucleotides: TGTGCCAGCAGCCAAGATCCGGAGAATTCACCCCTCCACTTT.

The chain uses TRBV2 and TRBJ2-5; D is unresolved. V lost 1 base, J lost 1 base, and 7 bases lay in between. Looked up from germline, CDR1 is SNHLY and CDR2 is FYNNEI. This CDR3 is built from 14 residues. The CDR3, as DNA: TGTGCCAGCAGTGAAGTCAGCCCCCAAGAGACCCAGTACTTC. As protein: CASSEVSPQETQYF.

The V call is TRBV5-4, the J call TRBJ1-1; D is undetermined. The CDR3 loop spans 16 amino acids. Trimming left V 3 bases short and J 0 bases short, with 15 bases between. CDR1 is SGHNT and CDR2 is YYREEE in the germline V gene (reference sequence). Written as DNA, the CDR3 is TGTGCCAGCAGCTCAGTCTGGACGGCGATGAACACTGAAGCTTTCTTT. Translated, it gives CASSSVWTAMNTEAFF.

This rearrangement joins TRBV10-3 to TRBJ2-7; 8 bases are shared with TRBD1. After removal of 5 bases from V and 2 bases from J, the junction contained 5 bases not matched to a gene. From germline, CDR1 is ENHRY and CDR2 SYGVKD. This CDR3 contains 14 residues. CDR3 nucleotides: TGTGCCATCAGTCCCTCGGGACAGGCCTACGAGCAGTACTTC. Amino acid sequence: CAISPSGQAYEQYF.